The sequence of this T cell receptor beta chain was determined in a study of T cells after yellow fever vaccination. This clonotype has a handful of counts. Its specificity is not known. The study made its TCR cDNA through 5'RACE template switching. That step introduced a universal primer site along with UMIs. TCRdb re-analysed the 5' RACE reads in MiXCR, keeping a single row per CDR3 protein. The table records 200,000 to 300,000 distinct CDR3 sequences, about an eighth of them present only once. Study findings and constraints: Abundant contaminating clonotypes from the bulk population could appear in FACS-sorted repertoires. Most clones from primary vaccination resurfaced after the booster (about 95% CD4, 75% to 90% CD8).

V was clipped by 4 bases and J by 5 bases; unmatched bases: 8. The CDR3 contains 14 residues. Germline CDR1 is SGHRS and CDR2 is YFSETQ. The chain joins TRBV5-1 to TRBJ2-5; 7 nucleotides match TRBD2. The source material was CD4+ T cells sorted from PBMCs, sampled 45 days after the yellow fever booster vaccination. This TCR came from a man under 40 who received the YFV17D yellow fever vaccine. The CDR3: CASSPFAGVETQYF. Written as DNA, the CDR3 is TGCGCCAGCAGCCCCTTCGCGGGAGTGGAGACCCAGTACTTC.